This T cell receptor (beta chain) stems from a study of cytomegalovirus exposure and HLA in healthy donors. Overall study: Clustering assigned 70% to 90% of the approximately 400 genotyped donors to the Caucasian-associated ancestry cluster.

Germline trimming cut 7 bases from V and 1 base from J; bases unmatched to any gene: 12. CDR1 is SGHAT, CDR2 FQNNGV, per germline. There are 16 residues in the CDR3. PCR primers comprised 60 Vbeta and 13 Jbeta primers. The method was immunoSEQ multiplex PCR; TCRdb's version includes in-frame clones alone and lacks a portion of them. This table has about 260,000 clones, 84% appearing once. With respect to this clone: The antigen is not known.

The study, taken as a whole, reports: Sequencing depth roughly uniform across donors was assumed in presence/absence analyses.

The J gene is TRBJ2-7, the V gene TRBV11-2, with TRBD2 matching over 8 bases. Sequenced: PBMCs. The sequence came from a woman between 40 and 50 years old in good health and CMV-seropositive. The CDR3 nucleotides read TGTGCCAGCACCAAAACTGGCGGGAGGAGTTCCTACGAGCAGTACTTC. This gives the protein CASTKTGGRSSYEQYF. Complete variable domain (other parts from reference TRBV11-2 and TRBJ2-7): EAGVAQSPRYKIIEKRQSVAFWCNPISGHATLYWYQQILGQGPKLLIQFQNNGVVDDSQLPKDRFSAERLKGVDSTLKIQPAKLEDSAVYLCASTKTGGRSSYEQYFGPGTRLTVT.